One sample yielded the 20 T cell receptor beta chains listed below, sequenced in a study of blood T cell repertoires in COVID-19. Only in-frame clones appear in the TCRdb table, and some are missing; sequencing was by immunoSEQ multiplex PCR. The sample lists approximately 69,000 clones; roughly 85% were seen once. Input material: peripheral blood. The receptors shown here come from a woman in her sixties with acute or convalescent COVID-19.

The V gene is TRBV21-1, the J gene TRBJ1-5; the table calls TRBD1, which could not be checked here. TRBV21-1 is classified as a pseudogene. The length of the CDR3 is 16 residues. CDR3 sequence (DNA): TGTGCCAGCAGCACCCCAGGGGCGATTTGCAATCAGCCCCAGCATTTT. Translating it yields CASSTPGAICNQPQHF.

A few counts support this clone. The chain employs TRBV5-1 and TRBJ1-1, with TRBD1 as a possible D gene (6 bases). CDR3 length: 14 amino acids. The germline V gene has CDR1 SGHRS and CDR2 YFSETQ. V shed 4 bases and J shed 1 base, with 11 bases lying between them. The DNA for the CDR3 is TGCGCCAGCAGCGCGGACAGCCGGAACACTGAAGCTTTCTTT. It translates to CASSADSRNTEAFF.

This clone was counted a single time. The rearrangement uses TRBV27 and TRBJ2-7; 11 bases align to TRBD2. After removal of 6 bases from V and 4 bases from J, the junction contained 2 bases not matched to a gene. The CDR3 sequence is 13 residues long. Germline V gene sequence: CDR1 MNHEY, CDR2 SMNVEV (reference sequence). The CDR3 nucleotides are TGTGCCAGCAGAGGGACTAGCGGTTACGAGCAGTACTTC. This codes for CASRGTSGYEQYF.

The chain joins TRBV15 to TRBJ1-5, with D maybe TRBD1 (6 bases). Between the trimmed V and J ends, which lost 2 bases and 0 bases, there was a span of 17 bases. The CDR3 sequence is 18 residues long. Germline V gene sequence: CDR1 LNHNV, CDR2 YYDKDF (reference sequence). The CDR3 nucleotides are TGTGCCACCAGCAGAACGAAACAGGGTCGGTTTAGCAATCAGCCCCAGCATTTT. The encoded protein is CATSRTKQGRFSNQPQHF.

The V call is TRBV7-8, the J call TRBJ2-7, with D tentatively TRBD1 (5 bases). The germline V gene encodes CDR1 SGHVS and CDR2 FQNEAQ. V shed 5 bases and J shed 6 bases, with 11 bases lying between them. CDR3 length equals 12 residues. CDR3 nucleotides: TGTGCCAGCAGCACCCTTGGGGCCGAGCAGTACTTC. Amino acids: CASSTLGAEQYF.

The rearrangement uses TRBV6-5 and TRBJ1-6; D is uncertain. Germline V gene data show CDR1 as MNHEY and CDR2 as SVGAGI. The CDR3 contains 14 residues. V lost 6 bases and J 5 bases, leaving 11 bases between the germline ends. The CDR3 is CASRQVLNNSPLHF. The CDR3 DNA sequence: TGTGCCAGCAGGCAGGTTCTCAATAATTCACCCCTCCACTTT.

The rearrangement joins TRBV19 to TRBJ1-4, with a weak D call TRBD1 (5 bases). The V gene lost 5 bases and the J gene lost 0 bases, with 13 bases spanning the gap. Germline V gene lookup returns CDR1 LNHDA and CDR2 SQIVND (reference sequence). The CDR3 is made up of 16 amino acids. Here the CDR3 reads CASSSYPRATNEKLFF. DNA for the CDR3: TGTGCCAGTAGTTCCTACCCCAGGGCAACTAATGAAAAACTGTTTTTT.

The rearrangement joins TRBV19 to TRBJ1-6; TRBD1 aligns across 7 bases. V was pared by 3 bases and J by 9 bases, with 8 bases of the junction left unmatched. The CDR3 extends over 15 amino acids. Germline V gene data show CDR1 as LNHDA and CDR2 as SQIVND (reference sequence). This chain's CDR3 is CASSITGTAFSPLHF. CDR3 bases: TGTGCCAGTAGTATCACCGGGACAGCCTTTTCACCCCTCCACTTT.

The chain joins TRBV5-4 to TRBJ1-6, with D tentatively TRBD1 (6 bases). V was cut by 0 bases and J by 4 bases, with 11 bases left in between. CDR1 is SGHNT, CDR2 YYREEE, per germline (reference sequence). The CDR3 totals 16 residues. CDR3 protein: CASSLDGQLYNSPLHF. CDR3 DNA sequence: TGTGCCAGCAGCTTGGACGGACAGCTATATAATTCACCCCTCCACTTT.

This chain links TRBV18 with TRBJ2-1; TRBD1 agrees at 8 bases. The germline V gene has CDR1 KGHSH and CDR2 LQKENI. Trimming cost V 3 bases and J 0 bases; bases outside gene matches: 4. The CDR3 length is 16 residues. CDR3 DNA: TGTGCCAGCTCACCGGGGACAGGAAGCTCCTACAATGAGCAGTTCTTC. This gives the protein CASSPGTGSSYNEQFF. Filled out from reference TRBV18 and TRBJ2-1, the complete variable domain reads NAGVMQNPRHLVRRRGQEARLRCSPMKGHSHVYWYRQLPEEGLKFMVYLQKENIIDESGMPKERFSAEFPKEGPSILRIQQVVRGDSAAYFCASSPGTGSSYNEQFFGPGTRLTVL.

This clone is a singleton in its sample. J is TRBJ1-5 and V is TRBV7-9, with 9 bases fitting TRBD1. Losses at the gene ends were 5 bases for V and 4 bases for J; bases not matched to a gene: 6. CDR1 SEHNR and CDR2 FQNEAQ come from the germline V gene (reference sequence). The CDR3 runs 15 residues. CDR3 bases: TGTGCCAGCAGCCCCGGGACAGGGACTAATCAGCCCCAGCATTTT. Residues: CASSPGTGTNQPQHF.

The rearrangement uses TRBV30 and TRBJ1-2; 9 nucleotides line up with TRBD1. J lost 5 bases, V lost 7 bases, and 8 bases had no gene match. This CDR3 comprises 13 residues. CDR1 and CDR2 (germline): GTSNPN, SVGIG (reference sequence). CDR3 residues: CASTGGAIYGYTF. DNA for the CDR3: TGTGCCTCTACAGGGGGCGCGATTTATGGCTACACCTTC. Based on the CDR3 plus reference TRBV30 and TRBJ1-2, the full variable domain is SQTIHQWPATLVQPVGSPLSLECTVEGTSNPNLYWYRQAAGRGLQLLFYSVGIGQISSEVPQNLSASRPQDRQFILSSKKLLLSDSGFYLCASTGGAIYGYTFGSGTRLTVV.

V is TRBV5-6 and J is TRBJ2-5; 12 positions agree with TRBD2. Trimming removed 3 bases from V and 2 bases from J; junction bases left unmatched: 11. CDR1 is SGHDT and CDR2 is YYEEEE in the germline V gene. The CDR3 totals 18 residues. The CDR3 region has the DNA TGTGCCAGCAGCTCCGGACGGCGACTAGCGGGGGTACAAGAGACCCAGTACTTC. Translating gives CASSSGRRLAGVQETQYF. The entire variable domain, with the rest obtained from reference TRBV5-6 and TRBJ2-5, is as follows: DAGVTQSPTHLIKTRGQQVTLRCSPKSGHDTVSWYQQALGQGPQFIFQYYEEEERQRGNFPDRFSGHQFPNYSSELNVNALLLGDSALYLCASSSGRRLAGVQETQYFGPGTRLLVL.

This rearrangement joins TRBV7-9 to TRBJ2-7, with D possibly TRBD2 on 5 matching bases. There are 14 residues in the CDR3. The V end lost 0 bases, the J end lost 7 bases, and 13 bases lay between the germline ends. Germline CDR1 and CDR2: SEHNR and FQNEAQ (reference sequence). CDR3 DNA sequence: TGTGCCAGCAGCTTAGCGCAAAGGGCGGGTGAGCAGTACTTC. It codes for CASSLAQRAGEQYF.

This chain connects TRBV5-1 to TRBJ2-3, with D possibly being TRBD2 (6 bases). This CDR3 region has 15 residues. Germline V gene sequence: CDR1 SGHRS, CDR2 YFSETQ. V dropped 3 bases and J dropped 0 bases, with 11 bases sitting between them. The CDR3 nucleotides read TGCGCCAGCAGCTCATCCGGGACTAGCACAGATACGCAGTATTTT. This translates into CASSSSGTSTDTQYF.

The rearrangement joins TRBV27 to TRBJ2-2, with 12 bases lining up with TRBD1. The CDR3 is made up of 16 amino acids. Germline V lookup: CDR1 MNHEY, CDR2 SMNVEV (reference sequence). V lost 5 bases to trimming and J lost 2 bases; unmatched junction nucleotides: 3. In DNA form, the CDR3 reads TGTGCCAGCAGTCCGGGGACAGGGGGCAACACCGGGGAGCTGTTTTTT. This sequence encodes CASSPGTGGNTGELFF.

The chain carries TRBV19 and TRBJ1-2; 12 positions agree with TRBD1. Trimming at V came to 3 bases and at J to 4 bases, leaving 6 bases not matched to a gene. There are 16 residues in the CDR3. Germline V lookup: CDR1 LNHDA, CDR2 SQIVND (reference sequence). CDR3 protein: CASSIGDRGRGYGYTF. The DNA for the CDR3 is TGTGCCAGTAGTATCGGGGACAGGGGGCGAGGCTATGGCTACACCTTC.

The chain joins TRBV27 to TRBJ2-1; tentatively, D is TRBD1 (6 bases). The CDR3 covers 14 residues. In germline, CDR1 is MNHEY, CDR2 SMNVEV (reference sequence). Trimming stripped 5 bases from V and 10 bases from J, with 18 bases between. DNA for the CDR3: TGTGCCAGCAGTAACAGGGCTCATGAGGTCGAGCAGTTCTTC. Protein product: CASSNRAHEVEQFF.

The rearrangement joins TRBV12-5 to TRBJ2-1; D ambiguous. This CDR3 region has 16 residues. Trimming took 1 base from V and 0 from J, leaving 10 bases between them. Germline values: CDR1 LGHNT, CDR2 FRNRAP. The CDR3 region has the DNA TGTGCTAGTGGTTTGGCCCGTTCTGTCTCCTACAATGAGCAGTTCTTC. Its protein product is CASGLARSVSYNEQFF.

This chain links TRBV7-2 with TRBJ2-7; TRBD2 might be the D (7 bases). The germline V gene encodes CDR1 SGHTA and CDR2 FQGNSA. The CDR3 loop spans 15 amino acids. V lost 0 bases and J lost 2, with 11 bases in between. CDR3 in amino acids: CASSLAAGATYEQYF. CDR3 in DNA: TGTGCCAGCAGCTTAGCGGCGGGGGCGACCTACGAGCAGTACTTC.